Ten or more counts support the clone carrying this T cell receptor (beta chain). Using its own MiXCR run on the RT-PCR reads, TCRdb lists one record per CDR3 protein. The profile shows 550,000 to 750,000 distinct CDR3 sequences, approximately 15% of them singletons. The CDR3 is 13 residues long. Per germline, CDR1 SQVTM and CDR2 ANQGSEA. V was trimmed by 4 bases and J by 0 bases, leaving 4 bases between them. This clonotype originated in a female donor in good health, serving as a healthy control. The sequenced sample was memory CD4+ T cells from blood. The chain recombines TRBV29-1 with TRBJ2-6; D ambiguous. In DNA form, the CDR3 reads TGCAGCGTTGGACTCTCTGGGGCCAACGTCCTGACTTTC. Translated: CSVGLSGANVLTF.